A selection of T cell receptor beta chains follows, all from one sample in a study of T cell changes during pregnancy in multiple sclerosis. Data came from immunoSEQ multiplex PCR; TCRdb stores just in-frame clones and leaves some out. Among about 50,000 clones listed, roughly nine tenths were seen once. The sample in question was CD4+ T cells from peripheral blood mononuclear cells, obtained after pregnancy. Every receptor here comes from a female donor with multiple sclerosis, enrolled in a pregnancy study. Both conserved end residues are part of each CDR3. Each record gives: CDR3 protein, CDR3 DNA, CDR3 length, V gene, J gene, D gene, clone size. D genes are given only for firm matches. Not all rows give a size; the values are once, few, many and, for expanded clones, a class.

CDR3aa: CAWSVRSSGNTIYF; CDR3nt: TGTGCCTGGAGTGTACGGTCCTCTGGAAACACCATATATTTT; len: 14; v_gene: TRBV30; j_gene: TRBJ1-3; d_gene: -; abundance: few
CDR3aa: CASSPGRSTEAFF; CDR3nt: TGTGCCAGCAGCCCAGGGCGGAGTACTGAAGCTTTCTTT; len: 13; v_gene: TRBV7-6; j_gene: TRBJ1-1; d_gene: -; abundance: -
CDR3aa: CASSSTGGRYEQYF; CDR3nt: TGCGCCAGCAGCTCGACAGGGGGCAGATACGAGCAGTACTTC; len: 14; v_gene: TRBV5-1; j_gene: TRBJ2-7; d_gene: TRBD1; abundance: -
CDR3aa: CASSFSGEKLFF; CDR3nt: TGTGCCAGCAGTTTTTCAGGTGAAAAACTGTTTTTT; len: 12; v_gene: TRBV28; j_gene: TRBJ1-4; d_gene: -; abundance: -
CDR3aa: CASRIPGTSGMLEQFF; CDR3nt: TGTGCCAGCAGGATTCCCGGGACTAGCGGGATGTTGGAGCAGTTCTTC; len: 16; v_gene: TRBV27; j_gene: TRBJ2-1; d_gene: TRBD2; abundance: -
CDR3aa: CASSARLGGSIQYF; CDR3nt: TGTGCCAGCAGCGCGAGACTAGGTGGGAGCATTCAGTACTTC; len: 14; v_gene: TRBV9; j_gene: TRBJ2-4; d_gene: -; abundance: -
CDR3aa: CASRRQGYSGNTIYF; CDR3nt: TGTGCCAGCAGAAGACAGGGGTACTCTGGAAACACCATATATTTT; len: 15; v_gene: TRBV7-9; j_gene: TRBJ1-3; d_gene: TRBD1; abundance: few
CDR3aa: CASSLTGIGETQYF; CDR3nt: TGTGCCAGCAGCCTGACAGGGATAGGAGAGACCCAGTACTTC; len: 14; v_gene: TRBV7-3; j_gene: TRBJ2-5; d_gene: TRBD1; abundance: few
CDR3aa: CASSPSGTSGFSYEQYF; CDR3nt: TGTGCCAGCAGCCCCTCCGGGACTAGCGGATTCTCCTACGAGCAGTACTTC; len: 17; v_gene: TRBV4-2; j_gene: TRBJ2-7; d_gene: TRBD2; abundance: once
CDR3aa: CASSSNPGTGREKLFF; CDR3nt: TGTGCCAGCAGCTCGAACCCCGGGACAGGTCGTGAAAAACTGTTTTTT; len: 16; v_gene: TRBV6-6; j_gene: TRBJ1-4; d_gene: TRBD1; abundance: -
CDR3aa: CASSLAAASGRDGEQYF; CDR3nt: TGTGCCAGCAGCTTAGCAGCTGCGAGCGGGAGGGATGGCGAGCAGTACTTC; len: 17; v_gene: TRBV7-2; j_gene: TRBJ2-7; d_gene: TRBD2; abundance: -
CDR3aa: CASSWGNPSGNLYVEQYF; CDR3nt: TGCGCCAGCAGCTGGGGGAACCCTAGCGGGAACCTCTACGTCGAGCAGTACTTC; len: 18; v_gene: TRBV5-1; j_gene: TRBJ2-7; d_gene: TRBD2; abundance: -
CDR3aa: CASSASAGTAFNEQFF; CDR3nt: TGCGCCAGCAGCGCCTCCGCCGGGACAGCCTTCAATGAGCAGTTCTTC; len: 16; v_gene: TRBV4-3; j_gene: TRBJ2-1; d_gene: TRBD1; abundance: -
CDR3aa: CASSQEKREGLYEQYF; CDR3nt: TGCGCCAGCAGCCAAGAAAAGCGGGAGGGCCTCTACGAGCAGTACTTC; len: 16; v_gene: TRBV4-1; j_gene: TRBJ2-7; d_gene: TRBD2; abundance: -
CDR3aa: CASSKGGARGNTEAFF; CDR3nt: TGTGCCAGTTCCAAGGGGGGGGCAAGAGGAAACACTGAAGCTTTCTTT; len: 16; v_gene: TRBV19; j_gene: TRBJ1-1; d_gene: -; abundance: -
CDR3aa: CASSRDRDTEAFF; CDR3nt: TGTGCCAGTAGTAGGGACAGGGACACTGAAGCTTTCTTT; len: 13; v_gene: TRBV19; j_gene: TRBJ1-1; d_gene: TRBD1; abundance: -
CDR3aa: CASSRETSGRAGEQYF; CDR3nt: TGCGCCAGCAGCCGAGAGACTAGCGGGAGGGCGGGAGAGCAGTACTTC; len: 16; v_gene: TRBV4-1; j_gene: TRBJ2-7; d_gene: TRBD2; abundance: -
CDR3aa: CASSSTTPAATNEKLFF; CDR3nt: TGCGCCAGCAGCTCCACAACCCCCGCTGCAACTAATGAAAAACTGTTTTTT; len: 17; v_gene: TRBV5-1; j_gene: TRBJ1-4; d_gene: -; abundance: -
CDR3aa: CASSLAGLGREGRSEQYF; CDR3nt: TGTGCCAGCAGCTTAGCTGGTTTGGGGCGGGAGGGCCGAAGTGAGCAGTACTTC; len: 18; v_gene: TRBV13; j_gene: TRBJ2-7; d_gene: TRBD2; abundance: -
CDR3aa: CASSATRSVGNEQFF; CDR3nt: TGTGCCAGCAGTGCCACTAGGTCCGTAGGCAATGAGCAGTTCTTC; len: 15; v_gene: TRBV6-1; j_gene: TRBJ2-1; d_gene: -; abundance: -
CDR3aa: CASSVGGQAGNTIYF; CDR3nt: TGTGCCAGCAGCGTAGGGGGACAGGCCGGAAACACCATATATTTT; len: 15; v_gene: TRBV9; j_gene: TRBJ1-3; d_gene: TRBD1; abundance: once
CDR3aa: CASSPLDRTPYQPQHF; CDR3nt: TGCGCCAGCAGCCCCCTGGACAGGACCCCTTATCAGCCCCAGCATTTT; len: 16; v_gene: TRBV4-1; j_gene: TRBJ1-5; d_gene: TRBD1; abundance: -
CDR3aa: CASSLKGISGNTIYF; CDR3nt: TGTGCCAGCAGTTTAAAGGGGATCTCTGGAAACACCATATATTTT; len: 15; v_gene: TRBV28; j_gene: TRBJ1-3; d_gene: -; abundance: -
CDR3aa: CASSPGRGRVYNEQFF; CDR3nt: TGTGCCAGCAGCCCGGGGCGCGGGAGGGTATACAATGAGCAGTTCTTC; len: 16; v_gene: TRBV4-2; j_gene: TRBJ2-1; d_gene: TRBD2; abundance: -
CDR3aa: CASSEVPYEQYF; CDR3nt: TGTGCCAGCAGTGAAGTCCCATACGAGCAGTACTTC; len: 12; v_gene: TRBV25-1; j_gene: TRBJ2-7; d_gene: -; abundance: -
CDR3aa: CAAGTSGPNEQFF; CDR3nt: TGTGCCGCCGGGACTAGCGGCCCCAATGAGCAGTTCTTC; len: 13; v_gene: TRBV30; j_gene: TRBJ2-1; d_gene: TRBD2; abundance: -
CDR3aa: CASSLVAGGGETQYF; CDR3nt: TGTGCCAGCAGCTTAGTGGCGGGAGGAGGGGAGACCCAGTACTTC; len: 15; v_gene: TRBV7-2; j_gene: TRBJ2-5; d_gene: TRBD2; abundance: -
CDR3aa: CASSPRYRVGDQPQHF; CDR3nt: TGTGCCAGCAGTCCACGCTACAGGGTAGGTGATCAGCCCCAGCATTTT; len: 16; v_gene: TRBV25-1; j_gene: TRBJ1-5; d_gene: -; abundance: -
CDR3aa: CASSLIPNQGAGEQYF; CDR3nt: TGTGCCAGCAGCTTAATCCCCAACCAGGGGGCAGGGGAGCAGTACTTC; len: 16; v_gene: TRBV7-9; j_gene: TRBJ2-7; d_gene: TRBD1; abundance: -
CDR3aa: CASALTAGGTDTQYF; CDR3nt: TGTGCCAGTGCTCTGACGGCGGGGGGTACAGATACGCAGTATTTT; len: 15; v_gene: TRBV19; j_gene: TRBJ2-3; d_gene: TRBD2; abundance: -
CDR3aa: CASSEGGTGTYNEQFF; CDR3nt: TGCGCCAGCAGCGAGGGGGGGACAGGGACATACAATGAGCAGTTCTTC; len: 16; v_gene: TRBV4-1; j_gene: TRBJ2-1; d_gene: TRBD1; abundance: -
CDR3aa: CASRLNPTSSSAKNIQYF; CDR3nt: TGCGCCAGCAGACTAAATCCCACCTCTTCGTCGGCCAAAAACATTCAGTACTTC; len: 18; v_gene: TRBV23-1; j_gene: TRBJ2-4; d_gene: -; abundance: -
CDR3aa: CASSNGLAGAGEQFF; CDR3nt: TGTGCCAGCAGCAATGGACTAGCGGGAGCTGGTGAGCAGTTCTTC; len: 15; v_gene: TRBV7-7; j_gene: TRBJ2-1; d_gene: TRBD2; abundance: -
CDR3aa: CASSQASFRDRGAHGYTF; CDR3nt: TGTGCCAGCAGCCAAGCTTCCTTCCGGGACAGGGGTGCGCATGGCTACACCTTC; len: 18; v_gene: TRBV4-2; j_gene: TRBJ1-2; d_gene: TRBD1; abundance: -
CDR3aa: CASSVDWTSGIVNEQFF; CDR3nt: TGTGCCAGCAGCGTAGATTGGACTAGCGGGATCGTTAATGAGCAGTTCTTC; len: 17; v_gene: TRBV9; j_gene: TRBJ2-1; d_gene: TRBD2; abundance: -
CDR3aa: CAISQGQGSNQPQHF; CDR3nt: TGTGCCATCAGCCAGGGACAGGGGAGCAATCAGCCCCAGCATTTT; len: 15; v_gene: TRBV10-3; j_gene: TRBJ1-5; d_gene: TRBD1; abundance: -
CDR3aa: CASSVVASVMNTGELFF; CDR3nt: TGTGCCAGCAGCGTAGTGGCTAGCGTAATGAACACCGGGGAGCTGTTTTTT; len: 17; v_gene: TRBV9; j_gene: TRBJ2-2; d_gene: -; abundance: -
CDR3aa: CASTSEGDTQYF; CDR3nt: TGTGCCAGCACAAGTGAGGGAGATACGCAGTATTTT; len: 12; v_gene: TRBV9; j_gene: TRBJ2-3; d_gene: -; abundance: -
CDR3aa: CASSPQGNRGEQYF; CDR3nt: TGTGCCAGCTCGCCCCAGGGGAACAGGGGGGAGCAGTACTTC; len: 14; v_gene: TRBV18; j_gene: TRBJ2-7; d_gene: TRBD1; abundance: -
CDR3aa: CASSELGTGAQERIQYF; CDR3nt: TGTGCCAGCAGTGAATTAGGGACAGGGGCTCAGGAACGGATTCAGTACTTC; len: 17; v_gene: TRBV25-1; j_gene: TRBJ2-4; d_gene: TRBD1; abundance: -
CDR3aa: CASRFGDRTTGELFF; CDR3nt: TGTGCCAGCAGGTTCGGGGACAGAACAACCGGGGAGCTGTTTTTT; len: 15; v_gene: TRBV28; j_gene: TRBJ2-2; d_gene: TRBD1; abundance: -
CDR3aa: CSARVQGTGFF; CDR3nt: TGCAGTGCTAGAGTCCAAGGGACAGGGTTTTTT; len: 11; v_gene: TRBV20-1; j_gene: TRBJ1-4; d_gene: TRBD1; abundance: -
CDR3aa: CASSSNSGIEQFF; CDR3nt: TGTGCCAGCAGCTCGAATTCAGGGATTGAGCAGTTCTTC; len: 13; v_gene: TRBV11-2; j_gene: TRBJ2-1; d_gene: -; abundance: -
CDR3aa: CASSRGLAGGELFF; CDR3nt: TGTGCCAGCAGCCGGGGACTAGCCGGCGGGGAGCTGTTTTTT; len: 14; v_gene: TRBV11-3; j_gene: TRBJ2-2; d_gene: TRBD2; abundance: once
CDR3aa: CASSSRTGGYGYTF; CDR3nt: TGTGCCAGCAGCTCAAGGACAGGGGGCTATGGCTACACCTTC; len: 14; v_gene: TRBV5-8; j_gene: TRBJ1-2; d_gene: TRBD1; abundance: -
CDR3aa: CASSLLRGGQPQHF; CDR3nt: TGTGCCAGCAGCTTATTAAGGGGGGGGCAGCCCCAGCATTTT; len: 14; v_gene: TRBV7-2; j_gene: TRBJ1-5; d_gene: -; abundance: -
CDR3aa: CASSPGVVGTGELFF; CDR3nt: TGTGCCAGCAGCCCAGGGGTCGTAGGCACCGGGGAGCTGTTTTTT; len: 15; v_gene: TRBV5-5; j_gene: TRBJ2-2; d_gene: -; abundance: -
CDR3aa: CAWSPGLAGNNEQFF; CDR3nt: TGTGCCTGGAGTCCTGGACTAGCGGGGAACAATGAGCAGTTCTTC; len: 15; v_gene: TRBV30; j_gene: TRBJ2-1; d_gene: TRBD2; abundance: -
CDR3aa: CASTPHSGANVLTF; CDR3nt: TGTGCCAGCACCCCACACTCTGGGGCCAACGTCCTGACTTTC; len: 14; v_gene: TRBV28; j_gene: TRBJ2-6; d_gene: -; abundance: -
CDR3aa: CASSRAGTGGSGELFF; CDR3nt: TGCGCCAGCAGCCGGGCAGGGACAGGGGGATCCGGGGAGCTGTTTTTT; len: 16; v_gene: TRBV5-1; j_gene: TRBJ2-2; d_gene: TRBD1; abundance: -